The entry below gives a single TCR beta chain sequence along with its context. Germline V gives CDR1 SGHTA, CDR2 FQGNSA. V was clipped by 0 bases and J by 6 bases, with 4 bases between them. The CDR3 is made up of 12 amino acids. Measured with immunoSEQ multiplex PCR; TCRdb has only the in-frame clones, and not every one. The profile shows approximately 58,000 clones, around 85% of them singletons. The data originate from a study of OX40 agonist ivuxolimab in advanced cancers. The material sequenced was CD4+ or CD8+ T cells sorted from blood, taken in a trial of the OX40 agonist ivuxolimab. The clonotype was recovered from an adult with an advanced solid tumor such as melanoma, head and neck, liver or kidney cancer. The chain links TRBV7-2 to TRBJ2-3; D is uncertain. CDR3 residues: CASSLAADTQYF. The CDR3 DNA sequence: TGTGCCAGCAGCTTAGCAGCTGATACGCAGTATTTT.